Following are 20 T cell receptor beta chains from one sample sequenced in a study of T cells after yellow fever vaccination. TCRdb reprocessed the 5' RACE reads with MiXCR, giving one entry per CDR3 protein. The sample contains a few hundred thousand distinct CDR3 sequences, 3% to 4.5% of which appear only once. Specimen: PBMCs, collected 5 days after the yellow fever booster vaccination. The receptor source for this set is a man younger than 35 who received the YFV17D yellow fever vaccine.

This clonotype appeared a few times. This chain links TRBV4-3 with TRBJ1-4, with D hard to call. The CDR3 sequence is 16 residues long. CDR1 LGHNA and CDR2 YSLEER come from the germline V gene. V was pared by 0 bases and J by 3 bases, with 11 bases between. CDR3 sequence (DNA): TGCGCCAGCAGCCAAGATCATCGGGCGGCTAATGAAAAACTGTTTTTT. Amino acid sequence: CASSQDHRAANEKLFF.

In its sample, this clonotype was seen many times. The rearrangement joins TRBV10-3 to TRBJ1-5; possible D gene TRBD1, 5 bases. Trimming left V 3 bases short and J 7 bases short, with 16 bases between. CDR1 is ENHRY, CDR2 SYGVKD, per germline. The CDR3 loop spans 15 amino acids. The CDR3 here is CAISEGQGLNQPQHF. The CDR3 region has the DNA TGTGCCATCAGTGAAGGGCAGGGTCTCAACCAGCCCCAGCATTTT.

The rearrangement joins TRBV4-3 to TRBJ2-1, with 8 bases identical to TRBD2. The V and J ends lost 0 bases and 15 bases, in that order; junction bases with no gene match: 7. The length of the CDR3 is 13 residues. Germline V gives CDR1 LGHNA, CDR2 YSLEER. The CDR3 loop reads CASSQDRGGSLFF. The CDR3 region has the DNA TGCGCCAGCAGCCAAGATCGGGGGGGTTCACTGTTCTTC.

This clonotype was seen only a few times. The chain joins TRBV4-2 to TRBJ1-2; D not resolved. The CDR3 is 14 residues long. The V gene's germline CDR1 is LGHNA and CDR2 YNFKEQ. V lost 1 base and J 4 bases, leaving 10 bases between the germline ends. In DNA, the CDR3 is TGTGCCAGCAGCCAAGTCCAGAGAACCTATGGCTACACCTTC. It yields the protein CASSQVQRTYGYTF.

The genes are TRBV20-1 and TRBJ1-2; D might be TRBD1 (5 bases). CDR1 DFQATT and CDR2 SNEGSKA come from the germline V gene (reference sequence). Trimming shortened V by 3 bases and J by 8 bases, and 19 bases separated the two germline ends. The CDR3 sequence is 14 residues long. CDR3 protein: CSASRARVVSGYTF. In DNA form, the CDR3 reads TGCAGTGCTAGTAGGGCCAGGGTAGTGAGCGGCTACACCTTC.

There are a few counts of this clonotype. J is TRBJ2-1 and V is TRBV4-1, with D perhaps matching TRBD1 (5 bases). V was shortened by 0 bases and J by 1 base, with 7 bases between the two germline ends. In germline, CDR1 is MGHRA, CDR2 YSYEKL. This CDR3 is 15 amino acids long. The CDR3 loop reads CASSQDQGSYNEQFF. The CDR3 nucleotides read TGCGCCAGCAGCCAAGACCAGGGTTCCTACAATGAGCAGTTCTTC.

There are many counts of this clonotype. The chain links TRBV20-1 to TRBJ2-1; 7 positions agree with TRBD2. Trimming took 3 bases from V and 6 from J; bases not matched to a gene: 11. CDR1 and CDR2 from the germline V gene are DFQATT and SNEGSKA (reference sequence). This CDR3 comprises 15 residues. CDR3 nucleotide sequence: TGCAGTGCTAGCCAAGCGGGGATAGTGGGCAATGAGCAGTTCTTC. This codes for CSASQAGIVGNEQFF.

At least ten counts were recorded for this clonotype. The CDR3 DNA reads as TGTGCCAGCAGTCCCGGACTAGCGGGGGAATCCACAGATACGCAGTATTTT. Amino acid sequence: CASSPGLAGESTDTQYF. The chain has TRBV12-3 or TRBV12-4 and TRBJ2-3; 13 positions match TRBD2. Unmatched junction bases numbered 7, after V lost 5 bases and J lost 2 bases. This CDR3 spans 17 amino acids.

At least ten counts were recorded for this clonotype. The V and J genes are TRBV27 and TRBJ2-7, with 16 positions matching TRBD2. V lost 5 bases and J lost 3; bases outside the gene matches: 22. Germline CDR1 reads MNHEY; CDR2 reads SMNVEV (reference sequence). The CDR3 has 22 residues. CDR3 sequence reads: CASSPITPLLGTSGGALYEQYF. The CDR3, as DNA: TGTGCCAGCAGTCCAATTACCCCACTCCTCGGGACTAGCGGGGGGGCCCTCTACGAGCAGTACTTC.

The rearrangement uses TRBV5-6 and TRBJ1-2, with D unresolved. Germline-derived CDR1 and CDR2 are SGHDT and YYEEEE. This CDR3 has 13 amino acids. Trimming took off 4 bases at V and 6 bases at J, with 13 bases between the two ends. DNA for the CDR3: TGTGCCAGCAGCCCGGTCAGGAGCCATGGCTACACCTTC. This translates into CASSPVRSHGYTF.

This clonotype was detected ten times or more. The genes are TRBV11-2 and TRBJ1-6; no definite D call. With 2 bases removed from V and 7 bases from J, the gap between germline ends came to 12 bases. The V gene's germline CDR1 is SGHAT and CDR2 FQNNGV. This CDR3 region has 15 residues. CDR3 DNA: TGTGCCAGCAGCTTACATCCGGGTAGCAATTCACCCCTCCACTTT. Translating it yields CASSLHPGSNSPLHF.

This clonotype is a singleton in its sample. The V and J genes are TRBV10-3 and TRBJ1-1; 7 nucleotides line up with TRBD1. V was clipped by 3 bases and J by 2 bases; unmatched bases: 6. The CDR3 is made up of 15 amino acids. Looked up from germline, CDR1 is ENHRY and CDR2 is SYGVKD. In nucleotides, the CDR3 is TGTGCCATCAGTGAACGAAGGACAGGTAACACTGAAGCTTTCTTT. Protein product: CAISERRTGNTEAFF.

In its sample, this clonotype was seen many times. V usage is TRBV3-1 and J usage is TRBJ1-3; 7 bases match TRBD1. Trimming cost V 6 bases and J 0 bases; bases outside gene matches: 5. Germline lookup yields CDR1 LGHDT and CDR2 YNNKEL (reference sequence). The CDR3 has 15 amino acids. The CDR3 nucleotides read TGTGCCAGCAGTCCTGGGACAGCCTCTGGAAACACCATATATTTT. It codes for CASSPGTASGNTIYF.

The genes are TRBV12-3 or TRBV12-4 and TRBJ2-1; 8 bases map to TRBD1. The V gene end was trimmed by 3 bases and the J gene end by 5 bases; junction bases not matched to a gene: 3. The CDR3 is 14 residues long. The CDR3 bases are TGTGCCAGCAGTTTCAGGGGGCTCGACAATGAGCAGTTCTTC. This encodes CASSFRGLDNEQFF.

This clonotype was counted between two and nine times. This chain uses TRBV25-1 with TRBJ1-3; D gene ambiguous. Germline CDR1 reads MGHDK; CDR2 reads SYGVNS. The CDR3 covers 16 residues. V was clipped by 3 bases and J by 0 bases, with 12 bases between them. CDR3 protein: CASSDLSRNSGNTIYF. The CDR3 DNA reads TGTGCCAGCAGTGATCTTAGCCGAAACTCTGGAAACACCATATATTTT.

As to this clonotype: The junction differs from germline at one of its ends, possibly a read error. The gene calls are TRBV3-1 and TRBJ2-2, with a tentative D call TRBD2 (6 bases). The CDR3 has 13 amino acids. From germline, CDR1 is LGHDT and CDR2 YNNKEL (reference sequence). The CDR3 DNA reads TGTGCCAGCATCCAAAGGACTATCGGGGAGCTGTTTTTT. Translation gives CASIQRTIGELFF.

This clonotype appeared many times. The genes are TRBV12-3 or TRBV12-4 and TRBJ1-5, with a tentative D call TRBD1 (5 bases). V dropped 3 bases and J dropped 2 bases, with 14 bases sitting between them. CDR3 size: 16 residues. CDR3 loop: CASSFGRERGNQPQHF. DNA for the CDR3: TGTGCCAGCAGTTTTGGCAGGGAAAGGGGCAATCAGCCCCAGCATTTT.

This chain's CDR3 is CASKADTQYF. The CDR3, as DNA: TGTGCCAGCAAGGCAGATACGCAGTATTTT. The rearrangement links TRBV2 to TRBJ2-3; D is unresolved. Germline values: CDR1 SNHLY, CDR2 FYNNEI. CDR3 length: 10 amino acids. With 7 bases removed from V and 4 bases from J, the gap between germline ends came to 3 bases.

This clonotype was seen many times. This chain uses TRBV28 with TRBJ2-2; D is tentatively TRBD1 or TRBD2 (5 bases each). The germline V and J ends were trimmed by 10 bases and 0 bases, with 15 bases remaining between them. CDR3 size: 15 residues. In germline, CDR1 is MDHEN, CDR2 SYDVKM. CDR3 sequence reads: CATRPGPANTGELFF. The CDR3 DNA follows: TGTGCCACCCGTCCGGGACCCGCGAACACCGGGGAGCTGTTTTTT.

The rearrangement joins TRBV5-1 to TRBJ2-1; 9 bases agree with TRBD2. V gave up 1 base and J gave up 4 bases; unmatched junction bases: 3. The germline CDR1 and CDR2 sequences are SGHRS and YFSETQ. The CDR3 is made up of 15 amino acids. CDR3 bases: TGCGCCAGCAGCTTGACTAGCGGGCGATACAATGAGCAGTTCTTC. Residues: CASSLTSGRYNEQFF.